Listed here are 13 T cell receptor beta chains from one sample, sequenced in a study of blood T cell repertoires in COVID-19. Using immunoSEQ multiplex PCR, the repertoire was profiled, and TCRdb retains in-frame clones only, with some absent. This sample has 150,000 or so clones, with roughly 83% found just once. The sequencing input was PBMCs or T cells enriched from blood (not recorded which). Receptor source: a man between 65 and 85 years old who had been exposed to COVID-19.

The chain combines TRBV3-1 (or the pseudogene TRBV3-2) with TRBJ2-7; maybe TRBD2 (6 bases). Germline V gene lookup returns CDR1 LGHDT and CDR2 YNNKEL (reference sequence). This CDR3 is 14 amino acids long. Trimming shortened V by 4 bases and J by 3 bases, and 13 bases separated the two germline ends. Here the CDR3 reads CASSLGTGGYEQYF. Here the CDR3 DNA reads TGTGCCAGCAGCCTTGGGACTGGGGGCTACGAGCAGTACTTC.

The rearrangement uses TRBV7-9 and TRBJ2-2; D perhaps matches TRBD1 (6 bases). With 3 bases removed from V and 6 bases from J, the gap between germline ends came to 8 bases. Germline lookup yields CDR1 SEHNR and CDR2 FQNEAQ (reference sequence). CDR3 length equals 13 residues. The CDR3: CASSFRGAGELFF. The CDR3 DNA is TGTGCCAGCAGCTTCAGGGGCGCCGGGGAGCTGTTTTTT.

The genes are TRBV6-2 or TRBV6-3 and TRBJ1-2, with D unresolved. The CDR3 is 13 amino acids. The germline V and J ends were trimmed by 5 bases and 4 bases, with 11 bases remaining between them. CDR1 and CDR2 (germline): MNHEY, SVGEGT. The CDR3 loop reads CASSRTESYGYTF. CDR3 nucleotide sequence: TGTGCCAGCAGTCGTACAGAGAGCTATGGCTACACCTTC.

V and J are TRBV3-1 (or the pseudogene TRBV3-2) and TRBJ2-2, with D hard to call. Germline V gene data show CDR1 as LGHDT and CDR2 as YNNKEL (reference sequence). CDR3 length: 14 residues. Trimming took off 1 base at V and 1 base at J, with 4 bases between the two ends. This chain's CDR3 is CASSQVRNTGELFF. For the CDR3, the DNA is TGTGCCAGCAGCCAAGTCCGGAACACCGGGGAGCTGTTTTTT.

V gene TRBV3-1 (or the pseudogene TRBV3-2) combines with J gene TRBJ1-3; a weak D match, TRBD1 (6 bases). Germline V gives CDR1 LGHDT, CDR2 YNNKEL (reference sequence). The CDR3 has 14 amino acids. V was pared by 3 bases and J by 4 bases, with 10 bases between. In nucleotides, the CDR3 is TGTGCCAGCAGCCAGGGGGCGCAGGGAAACACCATATATTTT. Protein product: CASSQGAQGNTIYF.

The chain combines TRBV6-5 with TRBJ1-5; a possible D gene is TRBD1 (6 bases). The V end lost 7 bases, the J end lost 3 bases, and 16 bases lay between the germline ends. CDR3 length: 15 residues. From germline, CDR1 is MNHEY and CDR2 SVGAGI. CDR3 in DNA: TGTGCCAGCATCGCCGCCCGGGGGGCCAATCAGCCCCAGCATTTT. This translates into CASIAARGANQPQHF.

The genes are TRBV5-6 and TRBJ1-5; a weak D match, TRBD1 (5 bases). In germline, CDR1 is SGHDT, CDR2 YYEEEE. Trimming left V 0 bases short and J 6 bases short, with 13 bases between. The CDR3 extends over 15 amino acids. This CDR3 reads CASSLGIAGFQPQHF. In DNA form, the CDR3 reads TGTGCCAGCAGCTTGGGCATTGCAGGGTTTCAGCCCCAGCATTTT.

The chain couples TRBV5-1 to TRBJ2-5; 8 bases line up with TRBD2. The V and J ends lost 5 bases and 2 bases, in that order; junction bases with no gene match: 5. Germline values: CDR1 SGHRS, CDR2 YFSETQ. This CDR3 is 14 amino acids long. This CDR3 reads CASSFGTSQETQYF. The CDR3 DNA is TGCGCCAGCAGTTTCGGGACTAGTCAAGAGACCCAGTACTTC.

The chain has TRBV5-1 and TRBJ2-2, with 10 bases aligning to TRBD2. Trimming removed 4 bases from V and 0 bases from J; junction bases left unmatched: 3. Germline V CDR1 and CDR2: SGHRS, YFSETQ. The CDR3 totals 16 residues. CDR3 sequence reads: CASSKGTSANTGELFF. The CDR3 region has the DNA TGCGCCAGCAGCAAAGGGACTAGCGCGAACACCGGGGAGCTGTTTTTT. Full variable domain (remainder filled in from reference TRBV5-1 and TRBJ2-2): KAGVTQTPRYLIKTRGQQVTLSCSPISGHRSVSWYQQTPGQGLQFLFEYFSETQRNKGNFPGRFSGRQFSNSRSEMNVSTLELGDSALYLCASSKGTSANTGELFFGEGSRLTVL.

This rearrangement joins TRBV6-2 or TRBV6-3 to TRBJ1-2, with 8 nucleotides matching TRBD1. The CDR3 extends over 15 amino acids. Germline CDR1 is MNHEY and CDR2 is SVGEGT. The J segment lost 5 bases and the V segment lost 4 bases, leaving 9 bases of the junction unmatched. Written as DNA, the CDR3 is TGTGCCAGCAGTTCCAAGAAGACAGGGGAGTATGGCTACACCTTC. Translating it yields CASSSKKTGEYGYTF.

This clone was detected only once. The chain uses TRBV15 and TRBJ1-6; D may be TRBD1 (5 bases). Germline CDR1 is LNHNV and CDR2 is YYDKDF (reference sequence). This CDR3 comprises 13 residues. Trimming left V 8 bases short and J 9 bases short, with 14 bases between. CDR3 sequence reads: CATRLLGGSPLHF. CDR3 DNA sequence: TGTGCCACCCGGTTGCTGGGGGGTTCACCCCTCCACTTT.

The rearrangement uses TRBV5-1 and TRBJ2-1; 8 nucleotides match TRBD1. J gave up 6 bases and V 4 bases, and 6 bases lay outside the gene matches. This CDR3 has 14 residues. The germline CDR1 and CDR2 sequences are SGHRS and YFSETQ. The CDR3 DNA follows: TGCGCCAGCAGCCCGATGGGACAGGTCAATGAGCAGTTCTTC. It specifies CASSPMGQVNEQFF.

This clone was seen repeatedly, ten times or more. The CDR3 protein is CASSLSGASGNTIYF. CDR3 DNA: TGTGCCAGCAGTTTATCGGGGGCCTCTGGAAACACCATATATTTT. V is TRBV27 and J is TRBJ1-3; maybe TRBD1 (6 bases). Germline lookup yields CDR1 MNHEY and CDR2 SMNVEV (reference sequence). V lost 0 bases and J 0 bases, leaving 6 bases between the germline ends. The CDR3 is 15 amino acids.